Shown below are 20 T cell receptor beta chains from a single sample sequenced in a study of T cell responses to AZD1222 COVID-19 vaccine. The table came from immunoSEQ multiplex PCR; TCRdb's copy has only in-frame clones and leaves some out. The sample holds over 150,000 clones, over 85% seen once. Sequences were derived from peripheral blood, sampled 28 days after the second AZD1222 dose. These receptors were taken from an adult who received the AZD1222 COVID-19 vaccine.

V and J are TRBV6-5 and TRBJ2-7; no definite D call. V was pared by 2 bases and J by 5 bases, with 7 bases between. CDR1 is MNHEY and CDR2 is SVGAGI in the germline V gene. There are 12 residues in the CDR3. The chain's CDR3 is CASSYPADEQYF. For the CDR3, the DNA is TGTGCCAGCAGTTACCCGGCCGACGAGCAGTACTTC.

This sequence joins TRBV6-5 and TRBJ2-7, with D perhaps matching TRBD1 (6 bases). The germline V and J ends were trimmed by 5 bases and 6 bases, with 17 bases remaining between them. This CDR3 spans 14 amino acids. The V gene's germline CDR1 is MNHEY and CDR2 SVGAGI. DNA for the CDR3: TGTGCCAGCAGTACCTGGACAGCGTCGGCCGAGCAGTACTTC. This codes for CASSTWTASAEQYF.

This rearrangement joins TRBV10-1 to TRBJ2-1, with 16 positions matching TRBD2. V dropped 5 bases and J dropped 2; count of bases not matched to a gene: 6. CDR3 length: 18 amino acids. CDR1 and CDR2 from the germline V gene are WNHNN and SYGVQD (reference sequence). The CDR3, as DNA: TGCGCCAGCAGTCCGGGACTAGCGGGGGGGCCCCCCTACAATGAGCAGTTCTTC. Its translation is CASSPGLAGGPPYNEQFF.

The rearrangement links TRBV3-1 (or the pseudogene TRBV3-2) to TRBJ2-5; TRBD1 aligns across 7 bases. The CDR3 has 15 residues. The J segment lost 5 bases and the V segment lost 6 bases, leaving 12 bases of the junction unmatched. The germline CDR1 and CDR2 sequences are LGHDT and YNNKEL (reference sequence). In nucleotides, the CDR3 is TGTGCCAGCAGTACCGACAGGGACGGGTGGGAGACCCAGTACTTC. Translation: CASSTDRDGWETQYF.

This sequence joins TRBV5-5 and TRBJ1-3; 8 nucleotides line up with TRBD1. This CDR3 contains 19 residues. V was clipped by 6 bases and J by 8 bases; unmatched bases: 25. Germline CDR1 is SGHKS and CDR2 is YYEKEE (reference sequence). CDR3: CASTSPDREILSSRHTIYF. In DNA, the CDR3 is TGTGCCAGCACCTCCCCGGACAGGGAAATCCTCTCGTCGAGACACACCATATATTTT. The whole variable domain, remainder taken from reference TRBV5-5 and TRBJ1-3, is DAGVTQSPTHLIKTRGQQVTLRCSPISGHKSVSWYQQVLGQGPQFIFQYYEKEERGRGNFPDRFSARQFPNYSSELNVNALLLGDSALYLCASTSPDREILSSRHTIYFGEGSWLTVV.

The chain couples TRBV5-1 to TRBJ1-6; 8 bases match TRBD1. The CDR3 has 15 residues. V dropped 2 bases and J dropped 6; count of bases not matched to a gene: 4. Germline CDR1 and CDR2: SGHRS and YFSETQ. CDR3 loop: CASSFGQGRNSPLHF. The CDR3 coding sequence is TGCGCCAGCAGCTTTGGACAGGGCCGTAATTCACCCCTCCACTTT.

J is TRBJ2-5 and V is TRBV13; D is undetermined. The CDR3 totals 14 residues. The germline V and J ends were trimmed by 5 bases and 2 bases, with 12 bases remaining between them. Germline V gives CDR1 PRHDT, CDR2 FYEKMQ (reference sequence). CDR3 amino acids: CASSHARSQETQYF. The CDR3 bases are TGTGCCAGCAGCCACGCCCGATCACAAGAGACCCAGTACTTC.

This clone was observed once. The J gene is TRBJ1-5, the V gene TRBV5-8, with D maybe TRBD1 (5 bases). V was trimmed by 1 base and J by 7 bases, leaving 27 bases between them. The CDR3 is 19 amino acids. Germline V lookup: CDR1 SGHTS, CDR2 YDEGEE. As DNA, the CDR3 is TGTGCCAGCAGCTTGCCCCCTGACAGCCGCCTTGTTCCTCACCAGCCCCAGCATTTT. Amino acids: CASSLPPDSRLVPHQPQHF.

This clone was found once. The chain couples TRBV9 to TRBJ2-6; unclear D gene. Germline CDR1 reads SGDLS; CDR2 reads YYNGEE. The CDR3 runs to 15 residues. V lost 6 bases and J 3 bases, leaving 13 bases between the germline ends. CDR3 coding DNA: TGTGCCAGCACAAGGGATCAAAGTGGGGCCAACGTCCTGACTTTC. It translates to CASTRDQSGANVLTF.

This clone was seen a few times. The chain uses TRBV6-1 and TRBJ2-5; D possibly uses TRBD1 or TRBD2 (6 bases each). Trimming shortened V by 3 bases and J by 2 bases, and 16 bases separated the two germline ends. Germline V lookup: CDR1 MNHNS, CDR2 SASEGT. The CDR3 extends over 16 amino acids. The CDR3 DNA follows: TGTGCCAGCAGTGACTGGGGACGGGGGCCTCAAGAGACCCAGTACTTC. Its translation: CASSDWGRGPQETQYF.

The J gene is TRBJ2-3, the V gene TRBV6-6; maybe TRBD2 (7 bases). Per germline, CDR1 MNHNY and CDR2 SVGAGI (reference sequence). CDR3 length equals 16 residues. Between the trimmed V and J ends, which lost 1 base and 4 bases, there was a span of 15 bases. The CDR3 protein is CASSYWQGRVADTQYF. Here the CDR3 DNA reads TGTGCCAGCAGTTACTGGCAGGGGAGGGTGGCAGATACGCAGTATTTT.

Here the CDR3 DNA reads TGTGCCAGCAGTTTGGGCAGAGGCACAGATACGCAGTATTTT. It is translated as CASSLGRGTDTQYF. The chain carries TRBV27 and TRBJ2-3; D is ambiguous. V gave up 3 bases and J gave up 1 base, with 8 bases separating them. Germline V gene sequence: CDR1 MNHEY, CDR2 SMNVEV (reference sequence). CDR3 length: 14 amino acids.

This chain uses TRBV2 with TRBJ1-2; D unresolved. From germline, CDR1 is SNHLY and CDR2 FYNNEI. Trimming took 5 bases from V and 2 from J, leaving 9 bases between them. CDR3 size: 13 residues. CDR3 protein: CASSPLLNYGYTF. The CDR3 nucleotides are TGTGCCAGCAGTCCTCTCTTAAACTATGGCTACACCTTC.

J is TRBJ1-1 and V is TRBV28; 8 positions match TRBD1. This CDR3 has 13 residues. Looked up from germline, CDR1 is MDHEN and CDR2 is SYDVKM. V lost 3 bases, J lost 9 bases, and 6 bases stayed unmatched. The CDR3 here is CASSFPGRGQAFF. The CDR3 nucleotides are TGTGCCAGCAGTTTTCCCGGCAGGGGGCAAGCTTTCTTT.

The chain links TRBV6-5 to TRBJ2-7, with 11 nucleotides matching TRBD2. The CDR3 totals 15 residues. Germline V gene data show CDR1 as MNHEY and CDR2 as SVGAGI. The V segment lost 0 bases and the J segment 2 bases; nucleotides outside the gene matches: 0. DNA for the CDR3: TGTGCCAGCAGTTACTCGGGACTAGCGGCCTACGAGCAGTACTTC. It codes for CASSYSGLAAYEQYF.

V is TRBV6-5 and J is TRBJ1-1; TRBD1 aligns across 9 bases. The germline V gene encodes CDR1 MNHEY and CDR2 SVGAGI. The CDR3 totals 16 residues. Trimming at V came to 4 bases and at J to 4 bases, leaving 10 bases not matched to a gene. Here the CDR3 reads CASSSAGQGGGTEAFF. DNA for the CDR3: TGTGCCAGCAGTTCCGCGGGACAGGGCGGGGGCACTGAAGCTTTCTTT.

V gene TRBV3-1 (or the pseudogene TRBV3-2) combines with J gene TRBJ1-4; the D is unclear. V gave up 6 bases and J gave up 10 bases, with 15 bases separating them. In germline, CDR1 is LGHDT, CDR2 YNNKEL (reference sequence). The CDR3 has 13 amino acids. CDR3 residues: CASRTGVRGKLFF. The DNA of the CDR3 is TGTGCCAGCAGGACGGGTGTTCGTGGAAAACTGTTTTTT.

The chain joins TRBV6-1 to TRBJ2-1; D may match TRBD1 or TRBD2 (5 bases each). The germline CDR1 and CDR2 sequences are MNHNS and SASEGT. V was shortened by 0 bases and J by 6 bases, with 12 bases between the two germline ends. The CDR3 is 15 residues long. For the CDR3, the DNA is TGTGCCAGCAGTGAAGCGGGGGTGCCGTTCAATGAGCAGTTCTTC. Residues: CASSEAGVPFNEQFF.

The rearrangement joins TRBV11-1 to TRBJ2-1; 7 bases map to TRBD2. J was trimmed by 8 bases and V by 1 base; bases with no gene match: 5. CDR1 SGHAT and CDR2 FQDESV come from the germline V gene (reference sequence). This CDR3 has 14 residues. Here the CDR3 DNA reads TGTGCCAGCAGCTTAGTCGGGGGGTTTCATGAGCAGTTCTTC. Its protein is CASSLVGGFHEQFF.

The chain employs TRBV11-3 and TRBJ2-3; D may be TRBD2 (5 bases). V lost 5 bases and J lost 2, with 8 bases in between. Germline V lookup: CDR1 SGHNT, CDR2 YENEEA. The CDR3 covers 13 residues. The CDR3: CASSLRDTDTQYF. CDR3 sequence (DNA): TGTGCCAGCAGCCTCCGGGACACAGATACGCAGTATTTT.